Each of the 5 T cell receptor beta chains below was sequenced from the same sample in a study of persistence of HIV-infected CD4 T cells. No antigen has been identified for these receptors. An overlapping HIV-1 Gag peptide pool stimulated these cells at roughly 0.97 ug/peptide/mL. Memory cells lacking CD40L and CD69 with high CD45RO were sorted. This was the immunoSEQ version 4 assay in survey mode. The table came from immunoSEQ multiplex PCR; TCRdb's copy has only in-frame clones and leaves some out. The sample lists about 36,000 clones, more than 70% occurring once. The input for sequencing was cultured CD4+ T cells from PBMCs, taken from a patient who received antiretroviral therapy. Every receptor here comes from an adult with HIV. The donor label of this sample is uncertain.

This clone was observed once. This rearrangement joins TRBV4-1 to TRBJ2-7; the match to TRBD1 covers 7 bases. V gave up 3 bases and J gave up 0 bases; unmatched junction bases: 5. From germline, CDR1 is MGHRA and CDR2 YSYEKL. The CDR3 length is 15 residues. The DNA for the CDR3 is TGCGCCAGCAGCCAGAACAGGGGATACTCCTACGAGCAGTACTTC. The encoded protein is CASSQNRGYSYEQYF.

The chain couples TRBV24-1 to TRBJ1-1; 10 bases are shared with TRBD1. The CDR3 runs 14 residues. The V segment lost 6 bases and the J segment 5 bases; nucleotides outside the gene matches: 5. Germline V gene data show CDR1 as KGHDR and CDR2 as SFDVKD. CDR3 residues: CATSRGQGLTEAFF. As DNA, the CDR3 is TGTGCCACCAGTAGGGGACAGGGGTTGACTGAAGCTTTCTTT.

The rearrangement uses TRBV6-5 and TRBJ1-5; weak D call: TRBD1 (5 bases). The germline V gene encodes CDR1 MNHEY and CDR2 SVGAGI. The length of the CDR3 is 15 residues. Trimming left V 5 bases short and J 2 bases short, with 13 bases between. CDR3 residues: CASSMSAGRNQPQHF. CDR3 sequence (DNA): TGTGCCAGCAGTATGAGCGCAGGGCGCAATCAGCCCCAGCATTTT.

This chain links TRBV7-9 with TRBJ2-7, with D perhaps matching TRBD1 or TRBD2 (6 bases each). CDR1 is SEHNR, CDR2 FQNEAQ, per germline (reference sequence). CDR3 size: 15 residues. V dropped 1 base and J dropped 0 bases, with 10 bases sitting between them. CDR3 region: CASSLEGGPSYEQYF. In DNA form, the CDR3 reads TGTGCCAGCAGCTTAGAGGGGGGCCCCTCCTACGAGCAGTACTTC.

In its sample, this clone was seen a few times. The chain uses TRBV7-9 and TRBJ2-3; D not certain. V was trimmed by 4 bases and J by 3 bases, leaving 8 bases between them. The CDR3 extends over 13 amino acids. Germline loops: CDR1 SEHNR, CDR2 FQNEAQ (reference sequence). CDR3 protein: CASSSGRTDTQYF. The CDR3 DNA sequence: TGTGCCAGCAGCTCCGGCCGGACAGATACGCAGTATTTT.